This T cell receptor beta chain originates from a study of T cells in Graves' hyperthyroidism and ophthalmopathy. Patients affected by ophthalmopathy presented a Clinical Activity Score of at least 3, a NOSPECS grade of at least 4, and disease duration below 3 months. The sample holds many counts of this clonotype. RNA transcripts provided the source from which TCR beta CDR3 regions were amplified. In the first-round RT-PCR of the TCR CDR3, the HTBI primer set was used. TCRdb re-derived calls from the multiplex PCR reads in MiXCR, one entry per CDR3 protein. In the table there are hundreds of thousands of distinct CDR3 sequences, about 22% of which are singletons. Per germline, CDR1 SGHRS and CDR2 YFSETQ. The V and J ends lost 4 bases and 4 bases, in that order; junction bases with no gene match: 4. The CDR3 is 15 residues long.

What was sequenced was blood. The chain couples TRBV5-1 to TRBJ2-1; TRBD2 matches at 11 bases. This TCR derives from a woman in her seventies with Graves' ophthalmopathy. The CDR3 coding sequence is TGCGCCAGCAGCCCGGGACTAGCGGATTACAATGAGCAGTTCTTC. Protein product: CASSPGLADYNEQFF. Supplemented by reference TRBV5-1 and TRBJ2-1, the full variable domain reads KAGVTQTPRYLIKTRGQQVTLSCSPISGHRSVSWYQQTPGQGLQFLFEYFSETQRNKGNFPGRFSGRQFSNSRSEMNVSTLELGDSALYLCASSPGLADYNEQFFGPGTRLTVL.